Presented here are 3 T cell receptor beta chains from one specimen sequenced in a study of PD-1 blockade in classical Hodgkin lymphoma. TCRdb's table, derived via immunoSEQ multiplex PCR, lists solely in-frame clones and lacks some. The sample holds roughly 90,000 clones, 75% to 85% seen once. Time point of the sample: cycle 4 day 1 (C4D1), after 5 to 7 weeks of nivolumab. All the patients suffered relapse after autologous stem cell transplantation, and brentuximab vedotin exposure differed. The material was peripheral blood mononuclear cells (PBMCs), obtained before the fourth cycle of nivolumab. These receptors were taken from a human donor with classical Hodgkin lymphoma.

This clone occurred a few times. The genes are TRBV5-1 and TRBJ1-2, with D possibly being TRBD1 (6 bases). V was clipped by 2 bases and J by 7 bases, with 15 bases between them. The CDR3 spans 14 residues. Germline values: CDR1 SGHRS, CDR2 YFSETQ. The CDR3 DNA is TGCGCCAGCAGCTTAAACAGGGAGGATAGTGGCTACACCTTC. It encodes CASSLNREDSGYTF. The full variable domain, in which reference TRBV5-1 and TRBJ1-2 provide the parts outside the CDR3, is KAGVTQTPRYLIKTRGQQVTLSCSPISGHRSVSWYQQTPGQGLQFLFEYFSETQRNKGNFPGRFSGRQFSNSRSEMNVSTLELGDSALYLCASSLNREDSGYTFGSGTRLTVV.

The chain recombines TRBV25-1 with TRBJ2-5; a weak D match, TRBD1 (7 bases). The CDR3 length is 15 residues. From germline, CDR1 is MGHDK and CDR2 SYGVNS. V was pared by 2 bases and J by 4 bases, with 14 bases between. This chain's CDR3 is CASSEGRGAGETQYF. The CDR3, as DNA: TGTGCCAGCAGTGAAGGCAGGGGGGCGGGAGAGACCCAGTACTTC.

This rearrangement joins TRBV9 to TRBJ1-1, with D tentatively TRBD1 (6 bases). Germline V CDR1 and CDR2: SGDLS, YYNGEE. The ends were cut back, 0 bases at V and 5 bases at J, with 14 bases in the middle. The CDR3 has 15 amino acids. CDR3 protein: CASSVGTAKGTEAFF. CDR3 coding DNA: TGTGCCAGCAGCGTAGGGACAGCGAAGGGGACTGAAGCTTTCTTT.